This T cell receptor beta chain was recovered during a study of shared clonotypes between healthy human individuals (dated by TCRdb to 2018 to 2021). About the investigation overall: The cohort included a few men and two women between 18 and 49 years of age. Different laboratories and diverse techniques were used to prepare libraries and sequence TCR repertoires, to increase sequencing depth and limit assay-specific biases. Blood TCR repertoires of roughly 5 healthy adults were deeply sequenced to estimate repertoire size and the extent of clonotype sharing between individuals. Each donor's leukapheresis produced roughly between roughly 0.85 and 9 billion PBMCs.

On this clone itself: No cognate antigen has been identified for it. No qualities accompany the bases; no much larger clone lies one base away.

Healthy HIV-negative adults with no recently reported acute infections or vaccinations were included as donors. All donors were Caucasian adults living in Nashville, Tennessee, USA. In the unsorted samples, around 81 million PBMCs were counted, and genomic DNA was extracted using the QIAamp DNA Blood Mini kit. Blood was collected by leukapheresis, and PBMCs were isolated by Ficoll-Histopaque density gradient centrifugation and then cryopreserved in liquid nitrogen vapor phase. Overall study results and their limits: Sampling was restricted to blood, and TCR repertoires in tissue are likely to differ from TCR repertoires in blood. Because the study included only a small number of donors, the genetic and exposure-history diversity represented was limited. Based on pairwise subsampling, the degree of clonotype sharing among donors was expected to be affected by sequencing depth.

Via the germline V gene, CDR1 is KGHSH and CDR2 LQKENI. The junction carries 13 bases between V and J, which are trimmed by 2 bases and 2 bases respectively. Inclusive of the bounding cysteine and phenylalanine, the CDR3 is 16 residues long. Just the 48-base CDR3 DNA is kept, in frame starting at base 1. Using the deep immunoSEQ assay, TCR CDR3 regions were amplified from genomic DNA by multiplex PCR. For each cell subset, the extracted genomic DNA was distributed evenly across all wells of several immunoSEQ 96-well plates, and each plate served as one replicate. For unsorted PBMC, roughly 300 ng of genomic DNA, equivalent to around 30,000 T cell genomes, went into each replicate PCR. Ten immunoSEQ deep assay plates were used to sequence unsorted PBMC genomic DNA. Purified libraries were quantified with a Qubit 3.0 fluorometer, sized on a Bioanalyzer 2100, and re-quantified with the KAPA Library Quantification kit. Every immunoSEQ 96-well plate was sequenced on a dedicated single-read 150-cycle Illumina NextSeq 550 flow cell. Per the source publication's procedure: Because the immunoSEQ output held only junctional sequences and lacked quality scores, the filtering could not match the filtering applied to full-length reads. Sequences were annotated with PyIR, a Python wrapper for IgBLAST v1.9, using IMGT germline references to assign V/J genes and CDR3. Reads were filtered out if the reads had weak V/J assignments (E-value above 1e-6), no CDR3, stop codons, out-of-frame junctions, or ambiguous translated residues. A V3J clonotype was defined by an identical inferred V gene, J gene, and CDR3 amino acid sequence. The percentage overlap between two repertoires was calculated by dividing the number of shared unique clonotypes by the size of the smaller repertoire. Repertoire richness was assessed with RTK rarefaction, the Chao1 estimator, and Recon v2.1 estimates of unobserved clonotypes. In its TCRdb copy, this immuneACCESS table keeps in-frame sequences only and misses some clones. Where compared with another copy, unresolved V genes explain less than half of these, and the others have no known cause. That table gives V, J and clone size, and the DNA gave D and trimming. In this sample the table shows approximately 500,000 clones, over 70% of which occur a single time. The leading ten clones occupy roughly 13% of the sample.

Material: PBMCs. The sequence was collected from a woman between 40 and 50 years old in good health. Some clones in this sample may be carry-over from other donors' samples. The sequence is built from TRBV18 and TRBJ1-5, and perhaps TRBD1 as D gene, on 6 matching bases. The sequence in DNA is TGTGCCAGCTCACCAATGGGGGGCTGGGGCAATCAGCCCCAGCATTTT. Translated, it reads CASSPMGGWGNQPQHF.